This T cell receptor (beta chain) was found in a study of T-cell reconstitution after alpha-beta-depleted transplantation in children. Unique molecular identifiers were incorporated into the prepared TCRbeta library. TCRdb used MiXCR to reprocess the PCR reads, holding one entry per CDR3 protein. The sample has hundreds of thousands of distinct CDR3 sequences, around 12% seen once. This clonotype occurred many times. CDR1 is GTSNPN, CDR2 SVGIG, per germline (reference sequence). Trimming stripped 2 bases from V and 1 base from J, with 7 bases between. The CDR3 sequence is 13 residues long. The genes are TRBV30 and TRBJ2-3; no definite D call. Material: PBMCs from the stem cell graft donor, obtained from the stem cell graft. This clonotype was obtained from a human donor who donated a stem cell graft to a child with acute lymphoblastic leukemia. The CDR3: CAWSYTRTDTQYF. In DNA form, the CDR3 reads TGTGCCTGGAGTTACACCCGCACAGATACGCAGTATTTT.